This T cell receptor beta chain appears in the sequencing data of a study of T cell repertoires in cytomegalovirus infection. Study in general: Both a matching HLA type and CMV infection were indicated by public TCR beta signatures. General study results and limits: What dominated the ex vivo response were HLA-C-restricted CMV-specific TCR beta clonotypes. Carriage of CMV together with the relevant HLA was identifiable through cumulative public TCR beta family frequency.

This clonotype has ten or more counts. The target antigen is unknown. TCRdb reanalysed the reads using MiXCR and keeps one entry per CDR3 protein. The sample has under 200,000 distinct CDR3 sequences; 8% to 10% are singletons. Germline V CDR1 and CDR2: MGHDK, SYGVNS. The CDR3 extends over 17 amino acids. V lost 1 base and J 2 bases, leaving 15 bases between the germline ends. This TCR was recovered from a human donor in good health (CMV status not recorded). Some clones in this sample may be carry-over from other donors' samples. V gene TRBV25-1 combines with J gene TRBJ1-3; D is possibly TRBD1 (5 bases). Material for sequencing was PBMCs. CDR3 in DNA: TGTGCCAGCAGTGAATCCCGCCGGCCGGGGGCTGGAAACACCATATATTTT. It translates to CASSESRRPGAGNTIYF.